This T cell receptor (beta chain) was sequenced in a study of T cells in Graves' hyperthyroidism and ophthalmopathy. This clonotype was detected many times. Its specificity is not known. Findings and limits, study-wide: Most thyroid clonotypes expanded above 0.001 were also detected in blood. Separation of ophthalmopathy from stable hyperthyroidism was achieved by a 13 V-J model.

Uncontrolled infection, other autoimmune disease, pregnancy or lactation led to exclusion. Out of 10 ml of fresh peripheral blood came the PBMCs. From RNA transcripts, TCR beta CDR3 regions were amplified. TCR CDR3 underwent first-round RT-PCR with the HTBI primer set. TCRdb re-called the multiplex PCR reads with MiXCR, one entry per CDR3 protein. The sample includes more than 350,000 distinct CDR3 sequences, 13% to 15% of them seen just once. This sequence originates from a woman aged 25 to 45 with Graves' ophthalmopathy. The sequenced sample was blood.

CDR3 sequence (DNA): TGCAGTGCTATAAAAGCGGGGGGCACAGATACGCAGTATTTT. Its protein product is CSAIKAGGTDTQYF. This chain uses TRBV20-1 with TRBJ2-3; the match to TRBD2 covers 8 bases. This CDR3 has 14 residues. The V gene's germline CDR1 is DFQATT and CDR2 SNEGSKA (reference sequence). The trim removed 4 bases at V and 1 base at J, leaving 4 bases unmatched.